This T cell receptor beta chain derives from a study of blood T cell repertoires in COVID-19. At the level of the study: Samples representing acute and convalescent COVID-19 were sourced from the United States, Italy and Spain.

In the source study's methods: Reference gene primer amplification gave nucleated cell count estimates. Produced via immunoSEQ multiplex PCR; TCRdb's table is partial and in-frame only. That table is the source of V, J and clone size, and D and trimming were worked out from the DNA. The sample has more than 95,000 clones, roughly 79% seen once. This clone was detected once. This CDR3 has 15 residues. The germline CDR1 and CDR2 sequences are SGHTA and FQGTGA. Trimming took off 5 bases at V and 7 bases at J, with 18 bases between the two ends. The rearrangement joins TRBV7-3 to TRBJ2-1, with a weak D call TRBD1 (5 bases). The sample taken for sequencing was peripheral blood. This sequence originates from a man between 65 and 85 years old with active or convalescent COVID-19. The CDR3 is CASSRRAGQANEQFF. The CDR3, as DNA: TGTGCCAGCAGCCGCCGGGCAGGGCAAGCGAATGAGCAGTTCTTC.